The sample holds a few counts of the clone carrying this TCR delta chain. This could be a read error, since a much larger clone is one nucleotide away. TCRdb re-called the reads via CATT. The sample consists of 4,500 or so delta-chain clones, approximately 3% of them appearing once. The record originates from a study of gamma-delta chains in newborns, infants, children. Study details: Microbial exposure reportedly drives polyclonal innate γδ T cell expansion after birth.

The clonotype comes from a child who was a newborn, infant or young child, either healthy, febrile or measles-vaccinated (not recorded which). Sequenced material: blood.

The CDR3 is CACDTVLGSWDTRQVFF. Here the CDR3 DNA reads TGTGCCTGTGACACCGTACTGGGCTCCTGGGACACCCGACAGGTGTTTTTC. V usage is TRDV2 and J usage is TRDJ3; a weak D match, TRDD3 (6 bases). The CDR3 contains 17 residues. Germline-derived CDR1 and CDR2 are GEAIGNYY and EKD.